This TCR beta chain was found in a study of blood T cell repertoires in COVID-19. The CDR3 runs to 14 residues. V gave up 1 base and J gave up 0 bases, with 7 bases separating them. The germline V gene has CDR1 SGHNT and CDR2 YYREEE (reference sequence). Measured with immunoSEQ multiplex PCR; TCRdb has only the in-frame clones, and not every one. In the table there are 250,000 to 350,000 clones, around 80% of which are singletons. The V call is TRBV5-4, the J call TRBJ1-1, with a possible D match to TRBD1 (5 bases). The sequenced sample was peripheral blood. This TCR was recovered from a woman aged 50 to 65 with acute or convalescent COVID-19. In DNA, the CDR3 is TGTGCCAGCAGCTTGACAGGAATGAACACTGAAGCTTTCTTT. Its protein is CASSLTGMNTEAFF.